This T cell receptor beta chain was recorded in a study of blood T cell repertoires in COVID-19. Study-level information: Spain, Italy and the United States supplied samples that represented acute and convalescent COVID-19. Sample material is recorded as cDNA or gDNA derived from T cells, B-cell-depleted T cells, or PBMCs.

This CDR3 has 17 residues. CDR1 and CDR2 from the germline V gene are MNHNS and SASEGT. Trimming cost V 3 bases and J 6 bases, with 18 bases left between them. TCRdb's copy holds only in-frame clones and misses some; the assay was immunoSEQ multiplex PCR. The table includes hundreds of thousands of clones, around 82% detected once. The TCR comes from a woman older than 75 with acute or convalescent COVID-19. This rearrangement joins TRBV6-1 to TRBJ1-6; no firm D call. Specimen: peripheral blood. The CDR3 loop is CASSEGYSGAANSPLHF. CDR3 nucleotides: TGTGCCAGCAGTGAGGGTTACTCGGGTGCCGCTAATTCACCCCTCCACTTT.